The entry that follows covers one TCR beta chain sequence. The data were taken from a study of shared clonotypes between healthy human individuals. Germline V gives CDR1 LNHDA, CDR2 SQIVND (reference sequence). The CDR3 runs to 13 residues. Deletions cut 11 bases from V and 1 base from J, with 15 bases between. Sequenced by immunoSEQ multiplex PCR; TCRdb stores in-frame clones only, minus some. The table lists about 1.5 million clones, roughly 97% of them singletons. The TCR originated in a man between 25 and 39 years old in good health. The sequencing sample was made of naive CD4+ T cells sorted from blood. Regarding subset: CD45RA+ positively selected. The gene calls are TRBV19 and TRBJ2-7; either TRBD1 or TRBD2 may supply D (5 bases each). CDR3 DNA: TGTGCCTCTAGGGGAGTTCCGTCCTACGAGCAGTACTTC. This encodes CASRGVPSYEQYF.